This T cell receptor beta chain emerged from a study of T-cell reconstitution after alpha-beta-depleted transplantation in children. The TCRbeta library incorporated unique molecular identifiers. Using its own MiXCR run on the PCR reads, TCRdb lists one record per CDR3 protein. This table holds hundreds of thousands of distinct CDR3 sequences, around 9.9% found once. Findings and limits, study-wide: The origin of alpha-beta T cells about two months after transplant was reportedly several hundred expanded graft clones.

This CDR3 has 15 residues. V gave up 2 bases and J gave up 10 bases; unmatched junction bases: 11. Of note for this clonotype: Its antigen is unidentified.

Here the sequenced sample was PBMCs, taken before TCRalphabeta/CD19-depleted stem cell transplant. The genes are TRBV12-3 or TRBV12-4 and TRBJ2-5; 9 nucleotides match TRBD2. The sequence was collected from a child less than two years old with acute myeloid leukemia, due to receive a stem cell transplant. The CDR3 DNA follows: TGTGCCAGCAGTTTATATCTAGCGGGGCGAGTGGGCCAGTACTTC. Its translation: CASSLYLAGRVGQYF.